These T cell receptor beta chains were read from a single sample in a study of T cells in Graves' hyperthyroidism and ophthalmopathy. TCRdb fed the multiplex PCR reads into MiXCR, producing one record per CDR3 protein. The sample lists about half a million distinct CDR3 sequences; 20% to 25% were seen once. Sequencing input: blood. The receptor set was obtained from a woman in her sixties or seventies with Graves' ophthalmopathy. The CDR3 runs from the conserved cysteine through the conserved F or W. The D gene is left open where the match is weak. Part of the rows lack a size; the others show once, few, many or a class for expanded clones.

clone_size | j_call | cdr3_length | d_call | v_call | cdr3_nt | cdr3_aa
few | TRBJ1-1 | 15 | - | TRBV28 | TGTGCCAGCAGCCAACTCGAGAGGGTGGACACTGAAGCTTTCTTT | CASSQLERVDTEAFF
few | TRBJ2-4 | 16 | - | TRBV11-1 | TGTGCCAGCAGCTTTGGTCAGGGGTTTTTGAAAAACATTCAGTACTTC | CASSFGQGFLKNIQYF
- | TRBJ2-2 | 13 | - | TRBV20-1 | TGCAGTGCTAGAGATCCAGGGTCCGGGGAGCTGTTTTTT | CSARDPGSGELFF
few | TRBJ1-4 | 14 | - | TRBV6-2/TRBV6-3 | TGTGCCAGCAGTTACGACGGACAGAATGAAAAACTGTTTTTT | CASSYDGQNEKLFF
few | TRBJ2-5 | 12 | - | TRBV6-2/TRBV6-3 | TGTGCCAGCAGTTATGCGTGGGAGACCCAGTACTTC | CASSYAWETQYF
once | TRBJ2-3 | 16 | TRBD2 | TRBV5-1 | TGCGCCAGCAGATCCTCGGGGACTAGGATCGCAGATACGCAGTATTTT | CASRSSGTRIADTQYF
few | TRBJ1-1 | 15 | - | TRBV5-1 | TGCGCCAGCAGCTTGGATGGGACGGACGGCACTGAAGCTTTCTTT | CASSLDGTDGTEAFF
- | TRBJ2-3 | 13 | TRBD1 | TRBV12-3/TRBV12-4 | TGTGCCAGCAGTAGGGGCGGACAGGGAACGCAGTATTTT | CASSRGGQGTQYF
few | TRBJ1-5 | 16 | TRBD1 | TRBV12-3/TRBV12-4 | TGTGCCAGCATCTTCAGAGGGACAGGGCGAGATCAGCCCCAGCATTTT | CASIFRGTGRDQPQHF
- | TRBJ2-5 | 14 | - | TRBV7-2 | TGTGCCAGCAGCTTAGCGTCGGGCCCCAAGACCCAGTACTTC | CASSLASGPKTQYF
- | TRBJ2-3 | 16 | - | TRBV5-5 | TGCGCCAGCAGCCCCCCTTTGAGTTCAAGCACAGATACGCAGTATTTT | CASSPPLSSSTDTQYF
few | TRBJ2-3 | 14 | - | TRBV24-1 | TGTGCCACCAGTGATTGGGGGCGCGAAGATACGCAGTATTTT | CATSDWGREDTQYF
- | TRBJ2-2 | 16 | - | TRBV7-8 | TGTGCCAGCAGCCACGGCCCCAATGGAGAAACCGGGGAGCTGTTTTTT | CASSHGPNGETGELFF
few | TRBJ1-1 | 15 | - | TRBV7-3 | TGTGCCAGCAAGGCGATGGGGGGGAGGAACACTGAAGCTTTCTTT | CASKAMGGRNTEAFF
few | TRBJ2-3 | 14 | TRBD1 | TRBV7-9 | TGTGCCAGCAGCTTAGACCTGGACAGGGATACGCAGTATTTT | CASSLDLDRDTQYF
- | TRBJ2-6 | 14 | TRBD1 | TRBV19 | TGTGCCAGTAACAGGGGGGCTGGGGCCAACGTCCTGACTTTC | CASNRGAGANVLTF
many | TRBJ2-1 | 14 | - | TRBV5-1 | TGCGCCAGCAGCCTGACGGGGGACTTGGATGAGCAGTTCTTC | CASSLTGDLDEQFF
few | TRBJ1-2 | 14 | TRBD1 | TRBV13 | TGTGCCAGCAGCCAAAGGGGACAGAACTATGGCTACACCTTC | CASSQRGQNYGYTF
- | TRBJ1-1 | 15 | TRBD1 | TRBV7-2 | TGTGCCAGCAGCTTAACCTCGACAGGGAGGACTGAAGCTTTCTTT | CASSLTSTGRTEAFF
- | TRBJ2-1 | 13 | - | TRBV12-3/TRBV12-4 | TGTGCCAGCCGGGAGAGCTCCTACAATGAGCAGTTCTTC | CASRESSYNEQFF
- | TRBJ2-7 | 14 | TRBD2 | TRBV20-1 | TGCAGTGCACCTACTAGCGGGAAGGTCTACGAGCAGTACTTC | CSAPTSGKVYEQYF
- | TRBJ1-1 | 12 | TRBD1 | TRBV6-1 | TGTGCCAGCAGAAGGGACAGGACTGAAGCTTTCTTT | CASRRDRTEAFF
many | TRBJ2-2 | 15 | TRBD1 | TRBV5-1 | TGCGCCAGCAGCTTGGGACAGGGCTACACCGGGGAGCTGTTTTTT | CASSLGQGYTGELFF
- | TRBJ2-1 | 16 | TRBD2 | TRBV7-2 | TGTGCCAGCAGCACGCCGGGACTAGCGATTTACAATGAGCAGTTCTTC | CASSTPGLAIYNEQFF
- | TRBJ2-2 | 15 | TRBD1 | TRBV7-2 | TGTGCCAGCAGCTTAGAGAGGGGGCGAGGCGGGGAGCTGTTTTTT | CASSLERGRGGELFF
few | TRBJ2-7 | 13 | - | TRBV6-1 | TGTGCCAGCAGGACCGATCAGGGCTACGAGCAGTACTTC | CASRTDQGYEQYF
many | TRBJ1-6 | 15 | TRBD1 | TRBV11-2 | TGTGCCAGCAGCTACTTGGGACAGAATAATTCACCCCTCCACTTT | CASSYLGQNNSPLHF
- | TRBJ2-1 | 15 | - | TRBV6-5 | TGTGCCAGCAGTTACCAAGGGACTCCAAACAATGAGCAGTTCTTC | CASSYQGTPNNEQFF
many | TRBJ2-3 | 16 | TRBD2 | TRBV12-3/TRBV12-4 | TGTGCCAGCAGCCGGACTAGCGGAGGGAACACAGATACGCAGTATTTT | CASSRTSGGNTDTQYF
- | TRBJ1-5 | 17 | - | TRBV6-5 | TGTGCCAGCAGTTACTCGGGGCAGAGAAATATGGGTCAGCCCCAGCATTTT | CASSYSGQRNMGQPQHF
- | TRBJ2-3 | 13 | - | TRBV7-3 | TGTGCCAGCAGCCCCAGTTTCGGAGATACGCAGTATTTT | CASSPSFGDTQYF
- | TRBJ2-7 | 12 | - | TRBV12-3/TRBV12-4 | TGTGCCAGCAGTTTTCCCCATTCCGAGCAGTACTTC | CASSFPHSEQYF
- | TRBJ1-3 | 15 | - | TRBV5-1 | TGCGCCAGCAGCTTCGAAGTAGGGAAGGGAAACACCATATATTTT | CASSFEVGKGNTIYF